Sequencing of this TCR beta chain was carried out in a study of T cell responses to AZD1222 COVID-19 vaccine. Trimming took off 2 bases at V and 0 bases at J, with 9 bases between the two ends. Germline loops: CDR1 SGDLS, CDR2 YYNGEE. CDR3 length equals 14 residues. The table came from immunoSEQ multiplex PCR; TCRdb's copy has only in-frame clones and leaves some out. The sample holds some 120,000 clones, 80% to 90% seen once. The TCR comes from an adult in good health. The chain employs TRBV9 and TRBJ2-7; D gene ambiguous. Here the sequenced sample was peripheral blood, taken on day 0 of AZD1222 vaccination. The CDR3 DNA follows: TGTGCCAGCAGCGTCGGCCAAACCTCCTACGAGCAGTACTTC. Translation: CASSVGQTSYEQYF.